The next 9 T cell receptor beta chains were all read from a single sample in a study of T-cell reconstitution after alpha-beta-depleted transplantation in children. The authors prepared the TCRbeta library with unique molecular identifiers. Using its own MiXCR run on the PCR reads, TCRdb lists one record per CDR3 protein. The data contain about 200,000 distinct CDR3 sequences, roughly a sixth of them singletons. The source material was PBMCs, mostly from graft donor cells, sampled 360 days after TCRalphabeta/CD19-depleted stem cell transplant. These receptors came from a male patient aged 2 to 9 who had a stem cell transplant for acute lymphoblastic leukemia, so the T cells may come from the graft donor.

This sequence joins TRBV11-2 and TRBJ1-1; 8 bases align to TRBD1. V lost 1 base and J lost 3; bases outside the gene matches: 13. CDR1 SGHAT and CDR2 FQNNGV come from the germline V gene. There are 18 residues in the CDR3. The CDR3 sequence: CASSLVGTGRQLHTEAFF. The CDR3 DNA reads TGTGCCAGCAGCTTAGTAGGGACAGGCCGCCAGCTCCACACTGAAGCTTTCTTT.

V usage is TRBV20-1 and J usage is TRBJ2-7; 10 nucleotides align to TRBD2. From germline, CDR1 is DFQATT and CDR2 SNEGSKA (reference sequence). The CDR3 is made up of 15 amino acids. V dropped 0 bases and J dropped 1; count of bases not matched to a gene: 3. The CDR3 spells CSARERTSGSYEQYF. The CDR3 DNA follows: TGCAGTGCTAGAGAGAGGACTAGCGGTTCCTACGAGCAGTACTTC.

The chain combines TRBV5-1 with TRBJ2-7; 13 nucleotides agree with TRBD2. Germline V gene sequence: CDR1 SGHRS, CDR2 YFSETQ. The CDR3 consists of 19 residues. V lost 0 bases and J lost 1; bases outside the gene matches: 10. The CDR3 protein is CASSLVWTSGSERSYEQYF. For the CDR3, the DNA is TGCGCCAGCAGCTTGGTTTGGACTAGCGGGAGCGAGAGGTCCTACGAGCAGTACTTC.

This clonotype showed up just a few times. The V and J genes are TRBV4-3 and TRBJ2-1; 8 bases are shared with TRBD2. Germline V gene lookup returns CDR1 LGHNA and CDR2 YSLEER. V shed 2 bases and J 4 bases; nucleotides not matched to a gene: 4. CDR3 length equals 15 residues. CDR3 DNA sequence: TGCGCCAGCAGCCAACTTAGCGGGGCATACAATGAGCAGTTCTTC. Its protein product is CASSQLSGAYNEQFF.

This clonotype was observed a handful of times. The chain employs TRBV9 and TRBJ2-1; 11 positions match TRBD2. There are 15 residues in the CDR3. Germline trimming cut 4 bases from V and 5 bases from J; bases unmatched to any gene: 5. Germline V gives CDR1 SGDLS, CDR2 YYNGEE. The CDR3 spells CASSILAGGDNEQFF. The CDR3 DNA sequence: TGTGCCAGCAGCATTTTAGCGGGGGGGGACAATGAGCAGTTCTTC.

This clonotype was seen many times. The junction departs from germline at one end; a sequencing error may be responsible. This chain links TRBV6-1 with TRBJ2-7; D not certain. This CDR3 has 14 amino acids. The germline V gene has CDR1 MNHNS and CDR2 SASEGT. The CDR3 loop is CASSEGPAIYEQYF. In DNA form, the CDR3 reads TGTGCCAGCAGCGAAGGCCCAGCTATCTACGAGCAGTACTTC.

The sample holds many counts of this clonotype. The CDR3 DNA is TGTGCCAGCAGCCAAGACCCCATCGGACAGGGGGGTACCTGGGAGCTGTTTTTT. This codes for CASSQDPIGQGGTWELFF. This chain links TRBV4-2 with TRBJ2-2; 10 positions match TRBD1. Germline V lookup: CDR1 LGHNA, CDR2 YNFKEQ. CDR3 length: 18 amino acids. With 0 bases clipped from V and 9 bases from J, the junction kept 13 bases outside the gene matches.

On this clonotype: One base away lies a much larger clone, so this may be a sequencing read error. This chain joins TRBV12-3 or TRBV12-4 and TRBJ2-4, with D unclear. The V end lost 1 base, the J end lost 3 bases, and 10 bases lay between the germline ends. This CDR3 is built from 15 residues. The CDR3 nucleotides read TGTGCCAGCAGTTTAGGGGCTCTGGGCAAAAACATTCAGTACTTC. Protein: CASSLGALGKNIQYF.

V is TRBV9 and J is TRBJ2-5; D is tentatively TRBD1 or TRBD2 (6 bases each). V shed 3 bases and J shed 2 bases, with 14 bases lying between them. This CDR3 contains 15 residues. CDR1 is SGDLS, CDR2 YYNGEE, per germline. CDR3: CASSEGGPLQETQYF. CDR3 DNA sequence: TGTGCCAGCAGCGAGGGGGGACCATTACAAGAGACCCAGTACTTC.